One T cell receptor (beta chain) is described in this entry. What it binds is unknown. The CDR3 totals 12 residues. From germline, CDR1 is SNHLY and CDR2 FYNNEI. Trimming shortened V by 7 bases and J by 4 bases, and 9 bases separated the two germline ends. This specimen comes from a study of cytomegalovirus exposure and HLA in healthy donors. The study, taken as a whole, reports: More clonal expansion characterized HLA-associated TCR beta chains than equally common others in a later analysis. Most of the TCR beta V segments (in an earlier analysis) were productive either about 87% or about 30% of the time. As a later analysis showed, several of the most significant clusters appeared to be linked to common viral pathogens.

Both 60 Vbeta primers and 13 Jbeta primers went into the PCR. The data were produced by immunoSEQ multiplex PCR, yet TCRdb's version contains in-frame clones alone and is incomplete. Found here are roughly 170,000 clones, around four fifths of them singletons; the top ten hold roughly 1.4%. Sample: PBMCs. The sequence was collected from a woman aged 30 to 39 in good health and CMV-seropositive. The rearrangement joins TRBV2 to TRBJ2-3; D is uncertain. The chain's CDR3 is CASNLVSDTQYF. CDR3 sequence (DNA): TGTGCCAGCAACTTAGTGTCAGATACGCAGTATTTT. Filled out from reference TRBV2 and TRBJ2-3, the complete variable domain reads EPEVTQTPSHQVTQMGQEVILRCVPISNHLYFYWYRQILGQKVEFLVSFYNNEISEKSEIFDDQFSVERPDGSNFTLKIRSTKLEDSAMYFCASNLVSDTQYFGPGTRLTVL.